The sequence of this TCR beta chain was determined in a study of human T cells and chemical hapten exposure. Time point defined: pre-sensitization, week 0. Treatment noted: therapeutic diphenylcyclopropenone sensitization with weekly scalp DPC. Ahead of applying each patch test, blood was sampled. The donor pool consisted of alopecia patients aged 18 to 70 years, considered suitable for DPC. Unfractionated whole blood was the source from which total RNA was extracted. TCRdb called the RACE reads again in MiXCR, with one record for every CDR3 protein. Altogether some 45,000 distinct CDR3 sequences are present, around 12% being singletons, with the ten largest covering 4.5% to 6%. The CDR3 consists of 12 residues. V shed 7 bases and J shed 8 bases, with 11 bases lying between them. Germline lookup yields CDR1 MDHEN and CDR2 SYDVKM.

The receptor was isolated from a woman aged 30 to 39 with alopecia areata. Some clones in this sample may be carry-over from other donors' samples. Sequenced material: whole blood, taken in connection with sensitization to the hapten diphenylcyclopropenone (DPC). This sequence joins TRBV28 and TRBJ1-4, with D perhaps TRBD1 (6 bases). CDR3 in amino acids: CASIRRGEKLFF. The CDR3 bases are TGTGCCAGCATCAGAAGGGGGGAAAAACTGTTTTTT.